The source of this T cell receptor beta chain is a study of T-cell memory formation after mild COVID-19. The sample holds a few counts of this clonotype. Its specificity is not known. It was 5'RACE with constant-segment primers that produced the TCR alpha and TCR beta cDNA libraries, which carried sample barcodes and UMIs. One entry per CDR3 protein results from TCRdb running MiXCR on the 5' RACE reads. Here the sample spans around 300,000 distinct CDR3 sequences, roughly 13% being singletons. Whole-study findings and limits: The study found balanced CD4/CD8 in clones contracting day 15 to 85 and a CD4+ lean in later expanders. Some responding clones appeared in pre-infection memory, suggesting cross-reactive memory joined.

The length of the CDR3 is 12 residues. V lost 5 bases and J 8 bases, leaving 10 bases between the germline ends. CDR1 SEHNR and CDR2 FQNEAQ come from the germline V gene (reference sequence). The chain joins TRBV7-9 to TRBJ2-1, with unresolved D. The clonotype was recovered from a man between 18 and 35 years old who had mild COVID-19 (a few samples of this study predate the infection). Cell type and time point are not known. Material for sequencing was PBMCs or a T cell subset sorted from them (not recorded which). Here the CDR3 DNA reads TGTGCCAGCAGCCCCCTCCTTTATGAGCAGTTCTTC. This encodes CASSPLLYEQFF.